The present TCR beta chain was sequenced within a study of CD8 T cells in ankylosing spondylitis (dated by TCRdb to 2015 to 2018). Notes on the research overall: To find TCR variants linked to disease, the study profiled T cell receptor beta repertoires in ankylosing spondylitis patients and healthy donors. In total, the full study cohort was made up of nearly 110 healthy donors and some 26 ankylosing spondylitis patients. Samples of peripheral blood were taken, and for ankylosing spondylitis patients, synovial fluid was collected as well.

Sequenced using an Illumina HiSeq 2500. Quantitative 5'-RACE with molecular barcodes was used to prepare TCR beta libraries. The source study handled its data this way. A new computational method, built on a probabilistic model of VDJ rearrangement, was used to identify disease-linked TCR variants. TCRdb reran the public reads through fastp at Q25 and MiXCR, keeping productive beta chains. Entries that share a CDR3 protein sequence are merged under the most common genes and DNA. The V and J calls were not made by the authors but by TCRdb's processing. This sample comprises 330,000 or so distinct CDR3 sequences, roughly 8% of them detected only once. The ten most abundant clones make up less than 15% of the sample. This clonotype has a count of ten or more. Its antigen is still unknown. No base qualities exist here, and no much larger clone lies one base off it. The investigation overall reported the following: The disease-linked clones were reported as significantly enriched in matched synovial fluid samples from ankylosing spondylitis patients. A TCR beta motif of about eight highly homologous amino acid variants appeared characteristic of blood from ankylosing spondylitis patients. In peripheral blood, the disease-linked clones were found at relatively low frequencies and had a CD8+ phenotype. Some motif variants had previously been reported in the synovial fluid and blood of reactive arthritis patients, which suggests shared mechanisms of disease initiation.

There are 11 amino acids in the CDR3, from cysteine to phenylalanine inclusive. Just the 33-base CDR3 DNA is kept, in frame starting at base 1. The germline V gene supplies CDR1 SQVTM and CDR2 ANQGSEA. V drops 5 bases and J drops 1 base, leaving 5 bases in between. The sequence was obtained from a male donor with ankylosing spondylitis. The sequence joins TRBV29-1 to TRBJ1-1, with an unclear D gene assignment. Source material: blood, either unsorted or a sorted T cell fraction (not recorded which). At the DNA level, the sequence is TGCAGCGTTTACACGAACACTGAAGCTTTCTTT. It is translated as CSVYTNTEAFF.